The sequence of this TCR beta chain was determined in a study of T-cell memory formation after mild COVID-19. Study conclusions and caveats: CD4+ contracting clones lay mainly in CM and EM, CD8+ ones in EMRA. Clones that contracted from day 15 to 85 had balanced CD4/CD8; later expanders were CD4+ biased. Some responding clones appeared in pre-infection memory, suggesting cross-reactive memory joined.

This clonotype was counted a few times. The antigen is not known. The length of the CDR3 is 12 residues. V lost 8 bases and J 8 bases, leaving 18 bases between the germline ends. The germline gives CDR1 DFQATT, CDR2 SNEGSKA (reference sequence). Using constant-segment primers, 5'RACE produced TCR alpha and TCR beta cDNA libraries carrying sample barcodes and UMIs. Each CDR3 protein is one row after TCRdb ran MiXCR on the 5' RACE reads. The repertoire holds roughly 500,000 distinct CDR3 sequences, with roughly 22% as singletons. This TCR came from an adult woman who had mild COVID-19 (a few samples of this study predate the infection). Cell type and time point are not known. The specimen sequenced was PBMCs or a T cell subset sorted from them (not recorded which). V gene TRBV20-1 combines with J gene TRBJ1-2, with a tentative D call TRBD1 (5 bases). In DNA, the CDR3 is TGCAGTCCCAAGGGGCACGATGGAGGCTACACCTTC. It yields the protein CSPKGHDGGYTF.